This section outlines one T cell receptor beta chain sequence together with its context. As yet, its antigen is unknown. The sample belongs to a study of cytomegalovirus exposure and HLA in healthy donors. Study-level results: The study labeled 164 TCR beta chains cytomegalovirus-associated. The majority of CMV-associated TCR beta chains were reported as apparently HLA-restricted in a later analysis.

The PCR contained 60 Vbeta and 13 Jbeta primers. Using immunoSEQ multiplex PCR, the repertoire was profiled, and TCRdb retains in-frame clones only, with some absent. Its table lists under 90,000 clones. Trimming stripped 3 bases from V and 4 bases from J, with 7 bases between. The CDR3 runs to 13 residues. Germline CDR1 SEHNR, CDR2 FQNEAQ (reference sequence). The sample comprised PBMCs. The gene calls are TRBV7-9 and TRBJ2-1; D gene unclear. This TCR was recovered from a female donor in good health and CMV-seropositive. CDR3 in DNA: TGTGCCAGCAGCTTGTATTTTTACAATGAGCAGTTCTTC. Residues: CASSLYFYNEQFF.